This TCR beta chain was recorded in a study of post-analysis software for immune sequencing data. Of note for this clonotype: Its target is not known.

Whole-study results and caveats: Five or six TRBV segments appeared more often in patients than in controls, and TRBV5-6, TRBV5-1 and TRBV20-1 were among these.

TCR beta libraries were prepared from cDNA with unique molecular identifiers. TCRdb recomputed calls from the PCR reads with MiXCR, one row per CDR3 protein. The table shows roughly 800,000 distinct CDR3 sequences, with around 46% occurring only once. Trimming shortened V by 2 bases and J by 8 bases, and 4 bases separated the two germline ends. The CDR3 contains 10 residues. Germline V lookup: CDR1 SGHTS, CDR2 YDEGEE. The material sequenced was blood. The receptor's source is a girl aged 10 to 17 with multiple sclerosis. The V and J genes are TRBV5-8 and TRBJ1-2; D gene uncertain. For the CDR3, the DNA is TGTGCCAGCAGCTTCCACGGCTACACCTTC. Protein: CASSFHGYTF.